These 20 T cell receptor beta chains were sequenced from one sample in a study of T cell changes during pregnancy in multiple sclerosis. The method was immunoSEQ multiplex PCR; TCRdb's version includes in-frame clones alone and lacks a portion of them. Of about 41,000 clones in the sample, 80% to 90% are singletons; the top ten hold over 0.55%. Specimen: CD4+ T cells from peripheral blood mononuclear cells, collected in the first trimester of pregnancy. Receptors were obtained from a female donor with multiple sclerosis, enrolled in a pregnancy study.

The chain combines TRBV6-6 with TRBJ1-5; D is unclear. The V and J ends lost 0 bases and 2 bases respectively, with 11 bases between them. This CDR3 contains 16 residues. Germline V CDR1 and CDR2: MNHNY, SVGAGI (reference sequence). The CDR3 region is CASSYSAERGNQPQHF. The DNA of the CDR3 is TGTGCCAGCAGTTACTCAGCCGAGAGAGGCAATCAGCCCCAGCATTTT.

This chain connects TRBV5-1 to TRBJ2-7, with 10 positions matching TRBD1. J gave up 3 bases and V 4 bases, and 13 bases lay outside the gene matches. The CDR3 is 17 amino acids. The germline V gene has CDR1 SGHRS and CDR2 YFSETQ. CDR3 amino acids: CASSERRPRDRGYEQYF. In nucleotides, the CDR3 is TGCGCCAGCAGCGAGAGGCGTCCCCGGGACAGGGGCTACGAGCAGTACTTC.

The V and J genes are TRBV19 and TRBJ2-3, with TRBD1 identical over 9 bases. This CDR3 is built from 15 residues. Germline V gene data show CDR1 as LNHDA and CDR2 as SQIVND (reference sequence). V was pared by 4 bases and J by 2 bases, with 4 bases of the junction left unmatched. The CDR3 here is CASSKGTGSTDTQYF. The CDR3 DNA follows: TGTGCCAGTAGTAAAGGGACAGGGTCCACAGATACGCAGTATTTT. The whole variable domain, filled in from reference TRBV19 and TRBJ2-3, reads DGGITQSPKYLFRKEGQNVTLSCEQNLNHDAMYWYRQDPGQGLRLIYYSQIVNDFQKGDIAEGYSVSREKKESFPLTVTSAQKNPTAFYLCASSKGTGSTDTQYFGPGTRLTVL.

CDR3 protein: CASTASGNSGANVLTF. The DNA of the CDR3 is TGTGCCAGCACCGCTAGCGGAAACTCTGGGGCCAACGTCCTGACTTTC. The V gene is TRBV6-6, the J gene TRBJ2-6; TRBD2 agrees at 7 bases. CDR1 is MNHNY and CDR2 is SVGAGI in the germline V gene (reference sequence). J gave up 0 bases and V 7 bases, and 6 bases lay outside the gene matches. This CDR3 comprises 16 residues.

This clone has a single count. The V gene is TRBV5-1, the J gene TRBJ2-7, with D uncertain. The CDR3 contains 14 residues. CDR1 and CDR2 from the germline V gene are SGHRS and YFSETQ. The V end was cut by 2 bases, the J end by 5 bases, with 14 bases between. CDR3 protein: CASSFPDSPHEQYF. The CDR3 DNA reads as TGCGCCAGCAGCTTTCCAGACTCGCCCCACGAGCAGTACTTC.

This chain links TRBV27 with TRBJ1-1; D is perhaps TRBD1 (5 bases). Germline CDR1 and CDR2: MNHEY and SMNVEV (reference sequence). Trimming took 3 bases from V and 0 from J, leaving 11 bases between them. This CDR3 region has 15 residues. The CDR3 protein is CASSLKRGMNTEAFF. The DNA of the CDR3 is TGTGCCAGCAGTTTGAAGCGGGGGATGAACACTGAAGCTTTCTTT.

V gene TRBV7-6 combines with J gene TRBJ2-2; the D gene is possibly TRBD1 (5 bases). Trimming cost V 5 bases and J 8 bases, with 6 bases left between them. There are 11 residues in the CDR3. The germline V gene encodes CDR1 SGHVS and CDR2 FNYEAQ. The CDR3 sequence is CASSPGGELFF. The DNA of the CDR3 is TGTGCCAGCAGCCCAGGGGGGGAGCTGTTTTTT. The whole variable domain, filled in from reference TRBV7-6 and TRBJ2-2, reads GAGVSQSPRYKVTKRGQDVALRCDPISGHVSLYWYRQALGQGPEFLTYFNYEAQQDKSGLPNDRFSAERPEGSISTLTIQRTEQRDSAMYRCASSPGGELFFGEGSRLTVL.

V is TRBV7-2 and J is TRBJ2-3, with 12 nucleotides matching TRBD2. The V and J ends lost 5 bases and 10 bases, in that order; junction bases with no gene match: 7. The CDR3 has 14 residues. Germline-derived CDR1 and CDR2 are SGHTA and FQGNSA. The CDR3 region is CASSRLAGEVPQYF. The CDR3 DNA is TGTGCCAGCAGCAGACTAGCGGGAGAGGTTCCGCAGTATTTT.

V and J are TRBV19 and TRBJ2-1; 11 bases match TRBD2. Germline CDR1 is LNHDA and CDR2 is SQIVND (reference sequence). This CDR3 comprises 17 residues. Germline trimming cut 1 base from V and 4 bases from J; bases unmatched to any gene: 6. CDR3 bases: TGTGCCAGTAGTATAGGAGGGGGACTAGCGGTTTACAATGAGCAGTTCTTC. Its translation is CASSIGGGLAVYNEQFF.

The V call is TRBV7-3, the J call TRBJ2-7, with TRBD2 identical over 7 bases. The V segment lost 4 bases and the J segment 0 bases; nucleotides outside the gene matches: 6. The CDR3 sequence is 15 residues long. From germline, CDR1 is SGHTA and CDR2 FQGTGA. CDR3 in amino acids: CASSSLRGTSYEQYF. The CDR3 nucleotides read TGTGCCAGCAGCTCCCTGCGGGGGACCTCCTACGAGCAGTACTTC. Full variable domain (rest looked up from reference TRBV7-3 and TRBJ2-7): GAGVSQTPSNKVTEKGKYVELRCDPISGHTALYWYRQSLGQGPEFLIYFQGTGAADDSGLPNDRFFAVRPEGSVSTLKIQRTERGDSAVYLCASSSLRGTSYEQYFGPGTRLTVT.

The chain joins TRBV21-1 to TRBJ2-4; TRBD1, the D gene given by the table, was not confirmed from the DNA. TRBV21-1 is termed a pseudogene. The CDR3 sequence is 17 residues long. CDR3 residues: CAAATGSEPLAKNIQYF. CDR3 bases: TGTGCCGCTGCGACAGGCTCCGAGCCGTTAGCCAAAAACATTCAGTACTTC.

The chain couples TRBV7-2 to TRBJ1-1; tentative D call: TRBD1 (5 bases). Trimming removed 3 bases from V and 6 bases from J, with 11 bases in between. The germline V gene encodes CDR1 SGHTA and CDR2 FQGNSA. The CDR3 covers 13 residues. The CDR3 loop is CASSLPGIPEAFF. In DNA form, the CDR3 reads TGTGCCAGCAGCTTGCCAGGGATCCCTGAAGCTTTCTTT. Using reference TRBV7-2 and TRBJ1-1 for the parts outside the CDR3, the full variable domain is GAGVSQSPSNKVTEKGKDVELRCDPISGHTALYWYRQSLGQGLEFLIYFQGNSAPDKSGLPSDRFSAERTGGSVSTLTIQRTQQEDSAVYLCASSLPGIPEAFFGQGTRLTVV.

This chain links TRBV29-1 with TRBJ1-1, with 9 positions matching TRBD1. The CDR3 consists of 13 residues. V dropped 4 bases and J dropped 4; count of bases not matched to a gene: 4. Looked up from germline, CDR1 is SQVTM and CDR2 is ANQGSEA. CDR3 bases: TGCAGCGTTGGACAGGGGGTGGCCACTGAAGCTTTCTTT. This encodes CSVGQGVATEAFF.

The CDR3 reads CASSIAGRSSNTEAFF. The CDR3 coding sequence is TGTGCCAGTAGTATTGCGGGCCGTTCCTCGAACACTGAAGCTTTCTTT. The chain employs TRBV19 and TRBJ1-1; no reliable D call. Germline CDR1 LNHDA, CDR2 SQIVND (reference sequence). The V and J ends lost 3 bases and 1 base respectively, with 15 bases between them. This CDR3 region has 16 residues.

V and J are TRBV2 and TRBJ2-4; 8 nucleotides line up with TRBD2. The CDR3 runs 14 residues. After removal of 4 bases from V and 7 bases from J, the junction contained 6 bases not matched to a gene. From germline, CDR1 is SNHLY and CDR2 FYNNEI. As DNA, the CDR3 is TGTGCCAGCAGTGCCCTAGCGGGCAGTAACATTCAGTACTTC. Translation: CASSALAGSNIQYF.

This rearrangement joins TRBV5-1 to TRBJ2-5, with 11 bases lining up with TRBD2. The length of the CDR3 is 17 residues. V shed 5 bases, J shed 4 bases, and the junction held 13 bases outside the gene matches. CDR1 is SGHRS and CDR2 is YFSETQ in the germline V gene. CDR3 bases: TGCGCCAGCAGGTCAGGTACTCTAGCGGGAGGATCAGAGACCCAGTACTTC. Translated: CASRSGTLAGGSETQYF. Variable domain in full (rest from reference TRBV5-1 and TRBJ2-5): KAGVTQTPRYLIKTRGQQVTLSCSPISGHRSVSWYQQTPGQGLQFLFEYFSETQRNKGNFPGRFSGRQFSNSRSEMNVSTLELGDSALYLCASRSGTLAGGSETQYFGPGTRLLVL.

This rearrangement joins TRBV7-9 to TRBJ2-7; TRBD2 aligns across 7 bases. CDR1 is SEHNR and CDR2 is FQNEAQ in the germline V gene (reference sequence). Germline trimming cut 1 base from V and 5 bases from J; bases unmatched to any gene: 8. The CDR3 spans 15 residues. For the CDR3, the DNA is TGTGCCAGCAGCTTAGTCTCAACGGGAGGCAACGAGCAGTACTTC. This translates into CASSLVSTGGNEQYF. The whole variable domain, remainder taken from reference TRBV7-9 and TRBJ2-7, is DTGVSQNPRHKITKRGQNVTFRCDPISEHNRLYWYRQTLGQGPEFLTYFQNEAQLEKSRLLSDRFSAERPKGSFSTLEIQRTEQGDSAMYLCASSLVSTGGNEQYFGPGTRLTVT.

This chain's CDR3 is CASSLDGQGSLHF. DNA of the CDR3: TGCGCCAGCAGCTTGGATGGACAGGGGTCCCTCCACTTT. The rearrangement uses TRBV5-1 and TRBJ1-6, with 9 bases aligning to TRBD1. The CDR3 totals 13 residues. Germline loops: CDR1 SGHRS, CDR2 YFSETQ. V trimming: 0 bases; J trimming: 14 bases; junction bases outside the gene matches: 3.

The chain recombines TRBV11-3 with TRBJ2-7; possible D gene TRBD2, 6 bases. The V and J ends lost 5 bases and 3 bases respectively, with 17 bases between them. The CDR3 totals 15 residues. Germline CDR1 reads SGHNT; CDR2 reads YENEEA. The CDR3 bases are TGTGCCAGCAGCCCCGGCAGCGGGTCCTTCTACGAGCAGTACTTC. It yields the protein CASSPGSGSFYEQYF.

This chain uses TRBV2 with TRBJ2-5; no clear D gene. The CDR3 is 15 amino acids. The germline CDR1 and CDR2 sequences are SNHLY and FYNNEI. Trimming cost V 4 bases and J 3 bases, with 15 bases left between them. Here the CDR3 reads CASSVSRGEEETQYF. The CDR3 DNA is TGTGCCAGCAGTGTTTCGAGAGGAGAAGAAGAGACCCAGTACTTC.